This is a list of T cell receptor beta chains from one sample in a study of cytomegalovirus exposure and HLA in healthy donors. This table comes from immunoSEQ multiplex PCR, and its TCRdb copy is limited to in-frame clones, with some not included. Seen here are a few hundred thousand clones, 84% observed once, and the top ten hold 1.5% to 2.5%. Material: PBMCs. These receptor sequences come from a woman in her thirties or forties in good health and CMV-seropositive. CDR3s leave out the opening cysteine and the closing phenylalanine or tryptophan. Clone size appears in some rows only: once, few, many, or a class for an expanded clone.

size	V	J	CDR3
once	TRBV11-2	TRBJ2-1	ASSLGWSLAGGINEQF
-	TRBV6-1	TRBJ2-7	ASSEEGLAGSYEQY
-	TRBV11-2	TRBJ1-3	ASSFRAGANTIY
-	TRBV7-2	TRBJ2-3	ASSLSSSGRSDTQY
-	TRBV27	TRBJ2-4	ASSLRTGDGKNIQY
-	TRBV7-6	TRBJ2-1	ASSLGGLYNEQF
-	TRBV6-1	TRBJ1-5	ASSEGGGGSNQPQH
-	TRBV7-7	TRBJ2-5	ASSLAWGRGQY
-	TRBV19	TRBJ1-5	ASSIVGQGTQPQH
-	TRBV7-8	TRBJ2-7	ASSPRQSSYEQY
-	TRBV7-3	TRBJ2-1	ASSLRPSGEQF
-	TRBV7-8	TRBJ1-2	ASSLSTPGYGYT
-	TRBV7-2	TRBJ1-1	ASSLTDRASTEAF
-	TRBV10-3	TRBJ1-5	AISDQQGSGNQPQH
once	TRBV5-1	TRBJ1-4	ASSPGGTITNEKLF
-	TRBV2	TRBJ1-5	ASTRGTQSNQPQH
-	TRBV6-5	TRBJ1-6	ASSYYRDNNSPLH
-	TRBV6-1	TRBJ1-2	ASSRDRGYGYT
-	TRBV30	TRBJ1-2	AWSDWDRGRYGYT
-	TRBV28	TRBJ1-5	ASTHTSGNQPQH
once	TRBV2	TRBJ1-2	ASSGRQGSGYT
-	TRBV28	TRBJ1-1	ASSLPGGTEAF
-	TRBV28	TRBJ1-1	ASSPGQRRAF
-	TRBV27	TRBJ1-3	ASSLRPGGNTIY
few	TRBV7-6	TRBJ2-7	ASSFDRGYEQY
-	TRBV4-3	TRBJ2-1	ASSPHSGNEQF
-	TRBV27	TRBJ2-1	ASSLAGGPGEQF
once	TRBV28	TRBJ1-6	ASSPGPTGSSPLH
-	TRBV10-2	TRBJ2-7	ASSLWTARSYEQY
once	TRBV28	TRBJ1-6	ASHPGPYNSPLH
-	TRBV30	TRBJ1-2	AWTQEGKESGYT
-	TRBV5-1	TRBJ2-7	ASSLVGREGLDEQY
-	TRBV15	TRBJ2-1	ATSRPGGDEQF
-	TRBV18	TRBJ2-3	ASSPRDYQDTDTQY
few	TRBV7-2	TRBJ1-4	ASSTHRGTGNEKLF
-	TRBV30	TRBJ1-4	ALHRGVEKLF
-	TRBV7-6	TRBJ2-1	ASSLIHRGLSIEQF
-	TRBV28	TRBJ2-1	ASSQRTSGIRSDEQF
-	TRBV18	TRBJ2-3	ASSTGTSTDTQY
-	TRBV7-6	TRBJ1-2	ASSLGRSYGYT
-	TRBV28	TRBJ1-1	ASKRDTEAF
-	TRBV6-5	TRBJ1-2	ASSGTWKGGYT
-	TRBV6-5	TRBJ2-7	ASSLETGPPYEQY
-	TRBV9	TRBJ1-2	ASTREGGRNYGYT
few	TRBV29-1	TRBJ2-3	SVVPYPSLAGGPPDTQY
-	TRBV7-2	TRBJ2-2	ASSPGSSGTPGELF
-	TRBV18	TRBJ2-5	ASSPGAGRETQY